Below are 19 T cell receptor beta chains sequenced from a single sample in a study of cytomegalovirus exposure and HLA in healthy donors. PCR involved 60 Vbeta and 13 Jbeta primers. Here immunoSEQ multiplex PCR was the method, and the copy in TCRdb shows in-frame clones only, minus some. In the table there are 200,000 to 250,000 clones, about 89% of which are singletons. The specimen was PBMCs. The receptors were sampled from a woman between 18 and 29 years old in good health and CMV-seronegative.

The V call is TRBV6-5, the J call TRBJ2-5; 7 bases fit TRBD2. The DNA matches TRBJ2-7 better at its end, which makes the J call doubtful. Germline V lookup: CDR1 MNHEY, CDR2 SVGAGI. This CDR3 has 16 residues. Here the CDR3 DNA reads TGTGCCAGCAGTTACTCAGTCGGTCTAGCGGACTACGAGCAGTACTTC. Its translation: CASSYSVGLADYEQYF.

The chain joins TRBV4-1 to TRBJ1-4, with D unclear. CDR1 is MGHRA, CDR2 YSYEKL, per germline. This CDR3 spans 14 amino acids. V gave up 3 bases and J gave up 4 bases, with 9 bases separating them. CDR3 DNA: TGCGCCAGCAGCCAGACGGAGATTAATGAAAAACTGTTTTTT. Its translation: CASSQTEINEKLFF.

The chain joins TRBV20-1 to TRBJ1-3; no reliable D call. The CDR3 length is 11 residues. Germline loops: CDR1 DFQATT, CDR2 SNEGSKA (reference sequence). V was clipped by 4 bases and J by 9 bases, with 10 bases between them. The CDR3 region has the DNA TGCAGTGCTACGGGTCCCGGCACCATATATTTT. Its translation: CSATGPGTIYF.

The chain uses TRBV7-2 and TRBJ2-6; TRBD1 aligns across 7 bases. The CDR3 is 16 amino acids. Germline V gene data show CDR1 as SGHTA and CDR2 as FQGNSA. The junction had 6 bases not matched to a gene; V was cut back by 7 bases and J by 0 bases. CDR3 sequence (DNA): TGTGCCAGCAACCCGACAGGGCTCTCTGGGGCCAACGTCCTGACTTTC. Translating gives CASNPTGLSGANVLTF.

In its sample, this clone was seen once. The CDR3 DNA follows: TGTGCCAGCAGCGACAGAATTTACAATGAGCAGTTCTTC. Its protein is CASSDRIYNEQFF. The genes are TRBV9 and TRBJ2-1; no firm D call. CDR1 is SGDLS, CDR2 YYNGEE, per germline. The V and J ends lost 3 bases and 4 bases respectively, with 8 bases between them. The CDR3 length is 13 residues. Drawing the rest from reference TRBV9 and TRBJ2-1, the complete variable domain is DSGVTQTPKHLITATGQRVTLRCSPRSGDLSVYWYQQSLDQGLQFLIQYYNGEERAKGNILERFSAQQFPDLHSELNLSSLELGDSALYFCASSDRIYNEQFFGPGTRLTVL.

This clone was picked up a small number of times. The rearrangement uses TRBV27 and TRBJ1-2; TRBD1 might be the D (6 bases). The V and J ends lost 10 bases and 4 bases respectively, with 16 bases between them. Germline CDR1 reads MNHEY; CDR2 reads SMNVEV (reference sequence). The CDR3 contains 13 residues. CDR3: CATAPTGIYGYTF. The CDR3 DNA is TGTGCCACCGCCCCCACAGGGATCTATGGCTACACCTTC.

The V call is TRBV5-1, the J call TRBJ2-7; TRBD2 agrees at 13 bases. The J call may be wrong; the DNA end is better matched by TRBJ2-1. CDR3 length: 15 residues. Germline-derived CDR1 and CDR2 are SGHRS and YFSETQ. The CDR3 DNA reads TGCGCCAGCAGCTTCGGGACTAGCGGGAATAGTGAGCAGTTCTTC. Translation: CASSFGTSGNSEQFF.

Notes on this clone: Other DNA sequences in this specimen translate into the identical CDR3. The chain employs TRBV9 and TRBJ2-7; TRBD2 is a possible D gene (5 bases). V shed 0 bases and J shed 5 bases, with 18 bases lying between them. CDR3 length equals 16 residues. Per germline, CDR1 SGDLS and CDR2 YYNGEE. The CDR3, as DNA: TGTGCCAGCAGCGTAGCCCCCGGGGAGAGGCCCCACGAGCAGTACTTC. It translates to CASSVAPGERPHEQYF.

The count of this clone is one. This chain connects TRBV19 to TRBJ1-1, with D unclear. Trimming shortened V by 2 bases and J by 8 bases, and 12 bases separated the two germline ends. The CDR3 sequence is 13 residues long. In germline, CDR1 is LNHDA, CDR2 SQIVND (reference sequence). CDR3 nucleotides: TGTGCCAGTAGTATATTCCTGAACGGGGAAGCTTTCTTT. Its translation: CASSIFLNGEAFF.

J is TRBJ1-5 and V is TRBV6-5; D not certain. Germline CDR1 reads MNHEY; CDR2 reads SVGAGI. Trimming removed 4 bases from V and 5 bases from J, with 12 bases in between. CDR3 length: 14 amino acids. The CDR3 sequence: CASSSRGRDQPQHF. For the CDR3, the DNA is TGTGCCAGCAGTTCTCGCGGGCGTGATCAGCCCCAGCATTTT.

This clone has just one count. The genes are TRBV5-5 and TRBJ1-1; D call uncertain. CDR3 size: 13 residues. Trimming removed 1 base at V and 2 bases at J, with 6 bases between. The germline CDR1 and CDR2 sequences are SGHKS and YYEKEE (reference sequence). The CDR3 loop is CASSLRVNTEAFF. The CDR3 coding sequence is TGTGCCAGCAGCTTGCGGGTAAACACTGAAGCTTTCTTT.

The sample holds one count of this clone. The chain is built from TRBV6-6 and TRBJ1-1; the match to TRBD1 covers 7 bases. This CDR3 has 13 amino acids. J gave up 4 bases and V 6 bases, and 5 bases lay outside the gene matches. Looked up from germline, CDR1 is MNHNY and CDR2 is SVGAGI (reference sequence). Here the CDR3 reads CASRTTGITEAFF. CDR3 bases: TGTGCCAGCAGAACGACAGGGATCACTGAAGCTTTCTTT.

The J gene is TRBJ1-6, the V gene TRBV30, with 7 nucleotides matching TRBD1. Trimming at V came to 1 base and at J to 5 bases, leaving 8 bases not matched to a gene. Germline CDR1 and CDR2: GTSNPN and SVGIG (reference sequence). The CDR3 runs to 16 residues. This chain's CDR3 is CAWSGLWGTDNSPLHF. The CDR3 bases are TGTGCCTGGAGTGGGTTGTGGGGGACAGATAATTCACCCCTCCACTTT.

Details on this clone: Other DNA sequences in the same sample also yield this CDR3. The rearrangement links TRBV18 to TRBJ2-3; D uncertain. The V end was cut by 3 bases, the J end by 0 bases, with 4 bases between. CDR1 is KGHSH, CDR2 LQKENI, per germline. The CDR3 has 13 amino acids. CDR3 sequence: CASSPPSTDTQYF. As DNA, the CDR3 is TGTGCCAGCTCACCCCCTAGCACAGATACGCAGTATTTT.

This chain connects TRBV19 to TRBJ1-1; D is possibly TRBD1 (5 bases). Trimming pared 6 bases from V and 0 bases from J, leaving 17 bases between. In germline, CDR1 is LNHDA, CDR2 SQIVND (reference sequence). The CDR3 is made up of 16 amino acids. The CDR3: CASSRWGGTMNTEAFF. The DNA for the CDR3 is TGTGCCAGTAGCCGCTGGGGCGGGACCATGAACACTGAAGCTTTCTTT. Combining the CDR3 with reference TRBV19 and TRBJ1-1 gives the whole variable domain DGGITQSPKYLFRKEGQNVTLSCEQNLNHDAMYWYRQDPGQGLRLIYYSQIVNDFQKGDIAEGYSVSREKKESFPLTVTSAQKNPTAFYLCASSRWGGTMNTEAFFGQGTRLTVV.

This clone has only one observation. V usage is TRBV7-3 and J usage is TRBJ2-1, with 9 nucleotides matching TRBD2. The CDR3 totals 16 residues. The germline gives CDR1 SGHTA, CDR2 FQGTGA. The junction had 8 bases not matched to a gene; V was cut back by 6 bases and J by 2 bases. The CDR3 nucleotides read TGTGCCAGCAGGGTTGACGGCGGGAGGGCCTACAATGAGCAGTTCTTC. Translated, it gives CASRVDGGRAYNEQFF. The complete variable domain, with remaining parts taken from reference TRBV7-3 and TRBJ2-1, reads GAGVSQTPSNKVTEKGKYVELRCDPISGHTALYWYRQSLGQGPEFLIYFQGTGAADDSGLPNDRFFAVRPEGSVSTLKIQRTERGDSAVYLCASRVDGGRAYNEQFFGPGTRLTVL.

Remarks on this clone: This likely comes from a read error, as the CDR3 has no conserved phenylalanine or tryptophan at its end. V is TRBV15 and J is TRBJ2-3, with D perhaps matching TRBD2 (6 bases). This CDR3 is 16 amino acids long. Looked up from germline, CDR1 is LNHNV and CDR2 is YYDKDF (reference sequence). Deletions cut 8 bases from V and 3 bases from J, with 21 bases between. The CDR3 loop is CATRPRRSRETDTQYL. CDR3 DNA: TGTGCCACCCGACCCCGGCGGTCCCGGGAGACAGATACGCAGTATCTT.

The chain couples TRBV6-1 to TRBJ2-5; D may be TRBD2 (6 bases). Germline-derived CDR1 and CDR2 are MNHNS and SASEGT. Trimming stripped 3 bases from V and 3 bases from J, with 11 bases between. There are 14 residues in the CDR3. CDR3 sequence reads: CASSDEPSEETQYF. The CDR3 nucleotides read TGTGCCAGCAGTGATGAGCCTAGCGAAGAGACCCAGTACTTC.

The chain uses TRBV14 and TRBJ2-7; 7 positions agree with TRBD2. This CDR3 region has 14 residues. Germline lookup yields CDR1 SGHDN and CDR2 FVKESK. Trimming took 4 bases from V and 3 from J; bases not matched to a gene: 6. DNA of the CDR3: TGTGCCAGCAGCCCCCTTTCTAGCGGCTACGAGCAGTACTTC. It encodes CASSPLSSGYEQYF.